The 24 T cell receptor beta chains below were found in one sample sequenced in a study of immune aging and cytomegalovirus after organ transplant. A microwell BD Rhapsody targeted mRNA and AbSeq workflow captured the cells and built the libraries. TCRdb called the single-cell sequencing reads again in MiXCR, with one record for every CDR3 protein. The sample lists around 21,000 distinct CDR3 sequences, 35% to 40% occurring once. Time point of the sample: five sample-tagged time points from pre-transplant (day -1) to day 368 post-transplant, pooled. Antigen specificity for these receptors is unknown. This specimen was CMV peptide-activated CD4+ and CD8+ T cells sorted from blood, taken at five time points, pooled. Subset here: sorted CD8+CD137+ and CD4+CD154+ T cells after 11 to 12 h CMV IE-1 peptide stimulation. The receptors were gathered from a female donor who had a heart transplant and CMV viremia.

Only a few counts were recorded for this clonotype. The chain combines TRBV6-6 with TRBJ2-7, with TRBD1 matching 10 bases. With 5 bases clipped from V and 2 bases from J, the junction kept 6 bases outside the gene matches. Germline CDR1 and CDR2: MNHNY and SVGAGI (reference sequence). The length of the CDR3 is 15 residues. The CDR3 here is CASSTTGTGAYEQYF. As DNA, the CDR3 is TGTGCCAGCAGTACAACCGGGACAGGGGCCTACGAGCAGTACTTC.

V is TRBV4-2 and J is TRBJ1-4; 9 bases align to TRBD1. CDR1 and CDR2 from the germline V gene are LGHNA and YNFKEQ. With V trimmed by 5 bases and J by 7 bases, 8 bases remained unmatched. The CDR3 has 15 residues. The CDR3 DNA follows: TGTGCCAGCAGCGAAACAGGGGGCTCGGTTGAAAAACTGTTTTTT. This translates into CASSETGGSVEKLFF.

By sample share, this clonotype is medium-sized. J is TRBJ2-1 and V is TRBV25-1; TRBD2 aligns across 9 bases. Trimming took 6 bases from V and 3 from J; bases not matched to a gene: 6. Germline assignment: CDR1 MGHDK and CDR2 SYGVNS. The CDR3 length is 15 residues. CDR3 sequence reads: CASSPRSGSYNEQFF. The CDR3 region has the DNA TGTGCCAGCAGCCCCCGTAGCGGGAGCTACAATGAGCAGTTCTTC. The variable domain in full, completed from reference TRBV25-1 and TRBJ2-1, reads EADIYQTPRYLVIGTGKKITLECSQTMGHDKMYWYQQDPGMELHLIHYSYGVNSTEKGDLSSESTVSRIRTEHFPLTLESARPSHTSQYLCASSPRSGSYNEQFFGPGTRLTVL.

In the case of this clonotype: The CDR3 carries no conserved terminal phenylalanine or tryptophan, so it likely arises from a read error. The DNA for the CDR3 is TGCGCCTTGGGGGATTCCTATGGCTACACCCTC. It encodes CALGDSYGYTL. The rearrangement links TRBV30 to TRBJ1-2; D may be TRBD1 (5 bases). Germline V CDR1 and CDR2: GTSNPN, SVGIG (reference sequence). This CDR3 is 11 amino acids long.

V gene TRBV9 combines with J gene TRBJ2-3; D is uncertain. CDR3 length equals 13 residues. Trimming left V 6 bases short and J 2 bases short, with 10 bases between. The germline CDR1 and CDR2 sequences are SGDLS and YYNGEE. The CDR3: CASTGGITDTQYF. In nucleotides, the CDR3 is TGTGCCAGCACGGGCGGAATCACAGATACGCAGTATTTT.

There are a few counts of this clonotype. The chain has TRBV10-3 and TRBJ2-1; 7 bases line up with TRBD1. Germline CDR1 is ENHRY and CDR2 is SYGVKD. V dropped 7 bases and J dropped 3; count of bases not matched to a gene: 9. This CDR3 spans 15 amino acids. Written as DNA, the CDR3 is TGTGCCATCAAATCGGGACAGCCTCTCTACAATGAGCAGTTCTTC. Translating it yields CAIKSGQPLYNEQFF.

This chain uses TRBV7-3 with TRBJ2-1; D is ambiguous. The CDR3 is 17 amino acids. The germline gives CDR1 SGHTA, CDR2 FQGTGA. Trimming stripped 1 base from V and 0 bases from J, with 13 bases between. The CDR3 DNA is TGTGCCAGCAGCTTAATAGGCCCTGAGAGCTCCTACAATGAGCAGTTCTTC. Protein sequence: CASSLIGPESSYNEQFF.

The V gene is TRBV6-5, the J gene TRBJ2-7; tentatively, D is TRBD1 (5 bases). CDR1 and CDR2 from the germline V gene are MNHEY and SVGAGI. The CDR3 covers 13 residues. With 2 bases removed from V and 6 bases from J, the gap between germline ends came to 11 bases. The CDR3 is CASSYPAGSEQYF. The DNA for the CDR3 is TGTGCCAGCAGTTACCCCGCAGGGTCCGAGCAGTACTTC.

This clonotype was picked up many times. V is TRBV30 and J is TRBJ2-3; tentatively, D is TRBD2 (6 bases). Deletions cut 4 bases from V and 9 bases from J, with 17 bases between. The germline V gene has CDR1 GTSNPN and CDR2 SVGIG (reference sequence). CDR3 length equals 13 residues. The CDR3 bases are TGTGCCTGGACTAGGGGTACGCGGGAAACGCAGTATTTT. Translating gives CAWTRGTRETQYF. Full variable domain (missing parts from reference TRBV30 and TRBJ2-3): SQTIHQWPATLVQPVGSPLSLECTVEGTSNPNLYWYRQAAGRGLQLLFYSVGIGQISSEVPQNLSASRPQDRQFILSSKKLLLSDSGFYLCAWTRGTRETQYFGPGTRLTVL.

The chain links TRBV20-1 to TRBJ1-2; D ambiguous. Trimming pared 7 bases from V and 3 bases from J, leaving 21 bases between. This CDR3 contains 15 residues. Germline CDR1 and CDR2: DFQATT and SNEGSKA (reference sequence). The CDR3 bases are TGCAGTGGCAGCAGAGCAACCCAAGCGGACTATGGCTACACCTTC. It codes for CSGSRATQADYGYTF.

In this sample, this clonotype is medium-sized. Here the CDR3 DNA reads TGTGCCAGCCGTTTAAACCCTCGAGAGACCCAGTACTTC. This translates into CASRLNPRETQYF. The chain combines TRBV7-2 with TRBJ2-5; the D is unclear. V was cut by 8 bases and J by 4 bases, with 14 bases left in between. The germline V gene has CDR1 SGHTA and CDR2 FQGNSA. The length of the CDR3 is 13 residues.

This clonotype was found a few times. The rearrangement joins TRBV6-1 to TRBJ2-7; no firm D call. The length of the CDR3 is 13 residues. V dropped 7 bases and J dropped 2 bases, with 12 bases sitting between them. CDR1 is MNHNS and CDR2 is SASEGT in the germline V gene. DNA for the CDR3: TGTGCCAGCACTAGGGCGGAGACCTACGAGCAGTACTTC. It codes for CASTRAETYEQYF.

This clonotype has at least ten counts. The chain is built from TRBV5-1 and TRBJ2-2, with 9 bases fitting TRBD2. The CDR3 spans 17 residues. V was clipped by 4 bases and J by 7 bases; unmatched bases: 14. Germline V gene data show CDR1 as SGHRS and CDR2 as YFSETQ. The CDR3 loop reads CASSRTPQAGGVGELFF. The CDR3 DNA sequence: TGCGCCAGCAGCCGAACACCCCAAGCGGGAGGTGTCGGGGAGCTGTTTTTT.

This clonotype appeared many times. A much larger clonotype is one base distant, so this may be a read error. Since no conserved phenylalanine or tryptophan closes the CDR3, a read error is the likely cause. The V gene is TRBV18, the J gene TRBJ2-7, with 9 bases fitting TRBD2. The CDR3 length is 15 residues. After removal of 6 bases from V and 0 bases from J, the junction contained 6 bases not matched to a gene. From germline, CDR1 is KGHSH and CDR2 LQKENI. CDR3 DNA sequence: TGTGCCAGCTCGGCTAGCGGGACCCCCTCCTACGAGCAGTACTCC. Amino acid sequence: CASSASGTPSYEQYS.

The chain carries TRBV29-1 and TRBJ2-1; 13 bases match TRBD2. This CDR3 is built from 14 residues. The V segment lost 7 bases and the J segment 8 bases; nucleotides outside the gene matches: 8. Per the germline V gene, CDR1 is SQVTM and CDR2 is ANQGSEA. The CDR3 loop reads CSAGTSGIRYEQFF. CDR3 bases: TGCAGCGCTGGGACTAGCGGGATCAGGTATGAGCAGTTCTTC.

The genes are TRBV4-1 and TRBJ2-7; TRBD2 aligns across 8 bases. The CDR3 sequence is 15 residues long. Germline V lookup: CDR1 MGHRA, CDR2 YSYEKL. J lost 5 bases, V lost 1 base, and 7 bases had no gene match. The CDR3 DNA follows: TGCGCCAGCAGCCAAGTAACGGGAGGGCCTCACGAGCAGTACTTC. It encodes CASSQVTGGPHEQYF.

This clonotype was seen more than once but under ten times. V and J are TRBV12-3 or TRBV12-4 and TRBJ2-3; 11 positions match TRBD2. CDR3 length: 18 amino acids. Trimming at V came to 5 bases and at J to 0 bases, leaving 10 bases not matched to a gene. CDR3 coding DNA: TGTGCCAGCAGTGGCGCTAGCGGGGGGCGATCTAGCACAGATACGCAGTATTTT. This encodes CASSGASGGRSSTDTQYF.

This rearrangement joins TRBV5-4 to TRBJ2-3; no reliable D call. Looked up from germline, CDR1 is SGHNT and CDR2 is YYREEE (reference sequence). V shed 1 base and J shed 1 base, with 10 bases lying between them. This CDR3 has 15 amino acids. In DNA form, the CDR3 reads TGTGCCAGCAGCTTGACCCAATGGGGCACAGATACGCAGTATTTT. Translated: CASSLTQWGTDTQYF.

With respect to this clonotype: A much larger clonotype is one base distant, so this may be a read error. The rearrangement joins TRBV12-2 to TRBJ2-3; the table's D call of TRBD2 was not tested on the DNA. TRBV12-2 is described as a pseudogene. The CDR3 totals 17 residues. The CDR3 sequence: CASRLELAGGPTDTQYF. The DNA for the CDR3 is TGTGCAAGTCGCTTAGAATTAGCGGGAGGGCCTACAGATACGCAGTATTTT.

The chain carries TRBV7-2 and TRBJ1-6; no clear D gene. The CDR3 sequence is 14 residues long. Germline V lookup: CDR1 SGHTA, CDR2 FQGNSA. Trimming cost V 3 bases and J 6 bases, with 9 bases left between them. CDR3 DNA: TGTGCCAGCAGCTTTTCCACGGGTAATTCACCCCTCCACTTT. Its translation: CASSFSTGNSPLHF.

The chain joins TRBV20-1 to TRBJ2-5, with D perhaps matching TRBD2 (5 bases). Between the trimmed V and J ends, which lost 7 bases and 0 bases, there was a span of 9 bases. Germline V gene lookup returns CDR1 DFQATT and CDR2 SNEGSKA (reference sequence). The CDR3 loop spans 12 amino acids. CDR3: CSVQRNQETQYF. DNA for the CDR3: TGCAGTGTTCAGCGGAACCAAGAGACCCAGTACTTC.

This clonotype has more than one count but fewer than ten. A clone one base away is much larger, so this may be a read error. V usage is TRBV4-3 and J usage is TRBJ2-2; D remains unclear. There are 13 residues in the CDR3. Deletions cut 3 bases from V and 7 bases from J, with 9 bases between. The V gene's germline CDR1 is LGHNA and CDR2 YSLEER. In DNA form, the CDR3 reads TGCGCCAGCAGCCATGTATCTAGCGGGGAGCTGTTTTTT. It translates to CASSHVSSGELFF.

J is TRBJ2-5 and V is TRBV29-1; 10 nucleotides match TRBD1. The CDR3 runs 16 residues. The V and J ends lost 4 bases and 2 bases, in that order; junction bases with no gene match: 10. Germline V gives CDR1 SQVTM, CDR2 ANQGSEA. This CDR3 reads CSVVAWDRGFQETQYF. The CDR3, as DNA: TGCAGCGTTGTGGCATGGGACAGGGGATTTCAAGAGACCCAGTACTTC.

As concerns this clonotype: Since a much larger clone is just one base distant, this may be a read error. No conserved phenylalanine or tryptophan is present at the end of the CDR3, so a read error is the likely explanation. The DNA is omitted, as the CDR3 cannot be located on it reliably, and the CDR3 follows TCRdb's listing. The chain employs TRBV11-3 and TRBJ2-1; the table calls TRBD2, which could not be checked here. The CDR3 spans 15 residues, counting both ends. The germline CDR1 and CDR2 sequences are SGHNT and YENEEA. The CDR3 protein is CASSGRTSVYSEQLS.